The clone carrying this TCR beta chain has just a few counts. V was pared by 2 bases and J by 0 bases, with 8 bases between. Germline lookup yields CDR1 SGHTA and CDR2 FQGNSA. The CDR3 spans 15 residues. TCRdb fed the 5' RACE reads into MiXCR, producing one record per CDR3 protein. The sample carries approximately 240,000 distinct CDR3 sequences, 24% recorded once. The entry originates in a study of CD8 T cells in ankylosing spondylitis. The sequence was obtained from a male donor with ankylosing spondylitis or in good health (not recorded which). The sample taken for sequencing was blood, either unsorted or a sorted T cell fraction (not recorded which). This sequence joins TRBV7-2 and TRBJ2-4; TRBD2 is a possible D gene (5 bases). CDR3 nucleotides: TGTGCCAGCAGCTTAAGAGGGCAAGCCAAAAACATTCAGTACTTC. This encodes CASSLRGQAKNIQYF.